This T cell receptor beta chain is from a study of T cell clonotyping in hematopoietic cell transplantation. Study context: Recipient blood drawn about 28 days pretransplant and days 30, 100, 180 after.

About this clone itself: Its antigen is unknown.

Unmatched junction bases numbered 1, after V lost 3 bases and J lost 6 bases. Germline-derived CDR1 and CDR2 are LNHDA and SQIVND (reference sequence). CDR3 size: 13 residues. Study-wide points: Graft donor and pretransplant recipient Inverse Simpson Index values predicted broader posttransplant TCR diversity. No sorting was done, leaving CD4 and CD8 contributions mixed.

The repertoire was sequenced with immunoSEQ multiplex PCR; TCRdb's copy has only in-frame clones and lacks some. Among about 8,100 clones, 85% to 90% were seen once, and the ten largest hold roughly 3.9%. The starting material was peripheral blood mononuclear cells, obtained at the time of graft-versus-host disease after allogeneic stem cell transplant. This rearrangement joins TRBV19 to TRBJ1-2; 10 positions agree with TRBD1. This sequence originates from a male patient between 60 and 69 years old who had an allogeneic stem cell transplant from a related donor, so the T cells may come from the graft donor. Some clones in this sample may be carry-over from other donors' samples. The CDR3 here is CASSIGQGDGYTF. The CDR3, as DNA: TGTGCCAGTAGTATCGGACAGGGGGATGGCTACACCTTC.